This record looks at one TCR beta chain sequence and its context. Its target is unknown. Two oligonucleotides, mixed equimolar, formed the beta constant-region primer covering TRBC1 and TRBC2. Four rounds of PCR amplified the ligated cDNA using nested alpha and beta constant-region primers plus SP2. An oligonucleotide with the SP2 primer and a 12-nucleotide UMI was ligated to the cDNA 3' end. TCRdb reprocessed the UMI-ligation and nested PCR reads via MiXCR and lists one record per CDR3 protein. The data show under 25,000 distinct CDR3 sequences, approximately 8.8% seen once. This sample stems from a study of naive and memory T cell subsets. Study observations and caveats: Over 85% of naive TCR sequences appeared only once, unlike memory subsets.

The CDR3 has 12 residues. Germline V gives CDR1 MDHEN, CDR2 SYDVKM. Deletions cut 5 bases from V and 1 base from J, with 6 bases between. The clonotype comes from a human donor in good health. V gene TRBV28 combines with J gene TRBJ2-7; D is undetermined. Sequenced sample: central memory CD8+ T cells from blood. CDR3: CASSLYSYEQYF. CDR3 nucleotides: TGTGCCAGCAGTCTTTATTCCTACGAGCAGTACTTC.